This paragraph reports one T cell receptor beta chain. Its cognate antigen is unknown. Donors consisted of healthy bone marrow donors. The data were taken from a study of cytomegalovirus exposure and HLA in healthy donors. Turning to the study itself: The study placed about 86% of its approximately 400 genotyped donors in the Caucasian-associated ancestry cluster.

The CDR3 has 13 residues. Trimming shortened V by 0 bases and J by 4 bases, and 7 bases separated the two germline ends. The germline CDR1 and CDR2 sequences are SGDLS and YYNGEE. PCR was performed using 60 Vbeta and 13 Jbeta primers. This table comes from immunoSEQ multiplex PCR, and its TCRdb copy is limited to in-frame clones, with some not included. The sample consists of tens of thousands of clones, about 80% of them appearing once. General study findings and limits: Reports credit the classifier with highly specific, highly sensitive diagnosis of cytomegalovirus status. Prior analysis indicated that the majority of TCR beta V segments exhibited productivity approximately 90% or approximately 30% of the time.

J is TRBJ2-5 and V is TRBV9; D gene ambiguous. This receptor was identified in a man over 45 in good health and CMV-seropositive. The sample comprised PBMCs. DNA of the CDR3: TGTGCCAGCAGCGTAGATGTTAGAGAGACCCAGTACTTC. Amino acids: CASSVDVRETQYF.